This T cell receptor beta chain was sequenced for a study of STAT5B mutations in CD4+ large granular lymphocyte leukemia. Study background: The CDR3 'QG' motif was associated with a particular HLA allele among healthy donors.

The CDR3 consists of 14 residues. Trimming stripped 0 bases from V and 2 bases from J, with 7 bases between. The germline V gene encodes CDR1 LGHNA and CDR2 YNFKEQ. Healthy controls were blood donor buffy coats. Regarding this clone: What it binds is not known.

Sequenced by immunoSEQ multiplex PCR; TCRdb stores in-frame clones only, minus some. This table holds some 40,000 clones, roughly 79% found once. General study points: 8/27 top patient clones versus 2/35 control clones were TRBV06-family.

This TCR was sampled from a human donor in good health. The sequencing input was CD4+ T cells from blood buffy coats. V is TRBV4-2 and J is TRBJ1-2, with D unresolved. CDR3 coding DNA: TGTGCCAGCAGCCAAGAGCCTGAGAACTATGGCTACACCTTC. Translated: CASSQEPENYGYTF.